Listed here are 27 T cell receptor beta chains from one sample, sequenced in a study of identifying expanded T cells in peripheral blood. Produced via immunoSEQ multiplex PCR; TCRdb's table is partial and in-frame only. The sample yields about 120,000 clones, approximately 84% seen once. The sequencing sample was made of blood. The source is a person between 18 and 70 years old in good health.

V is TRBV5-6 and J is TRBJ2-7; 7 nucleotides agree with TRBD1. The CDR3 has 14 residues. CDR1 SGHDT and CDR2 YYEEEE come from the germline V gene. The junction had 6 bases not matched to a gene; V was cut back by 5 bases and J by 1 base. CDR3 amino acids: CASSIRDSSYEQYF. CDR3 nucleotide sequence: TGTGCCAGCAGTATCCGGGACAGTTCCTACGAGCAGTACTTC. Together with reference TRBV5-6 and TRBJ2-7, the CDR3 gives the full variable domain: DAGVTQSPTHLIKTRGQQVTLRCSPKSGHDTVSWYQQALGQGPQFIFQYYEEEERQRGNFPDRFSGHQFPNYSSELNVNALLLGDSALYLCASSIRDSSYEQYFGPGTRLTVT.

The chain employs TRBV7-2 and TRBJ2-5; 7 nucleotides agree with TRBD1. This CDR3 contains 14 residues. The germline CDR1 and CDR2 sequences are SGHTA and FQGNSA. Trimming cost V 5 bases and J 2 bases; bases outside gene matches: 5. CDR3 loop: CASSIPGQQETQYF. In DNA, the CDR3 is TGTGCCAGCAGCATACCGGGACAGCAAGAGACCCAGTACTTC.

The chain recombines TRBV7-9 with TRBJ2-5, with D tentatively TRBD1 or TRBD2 (5 bases each). This CDR3 is built from 12 residues. V was cut by 8 bases and J by 4 bases, with 11 bases left in between. Germline loops: CDR1 SEHNR, CDR2 FQNEAQ (reference sequence). CDR3 region: CASGASPETQYF. DNA for the CDR3: TGTGCCAGCGGGGCTAGCCCAGAGACCCAGTACTTC.

The chain employs TRBV13 and TRBJ1-2, with unresolved D. From germline, CDR1 is PRHDT and CDR2 FYEKMQ (reference sequence). Trimming shortened V by 6 bases and J by 10 bases, and 24 bases separated the two germline ends. The CDR3 sequence is 15 residues long. The CDR3 sequence: CASSLGLVRVRDYTF. The DNA for the CDR3 is TGTGCCAGCAGTCTGGGTTTGGTCCGGGTGCGGGACTACACCTTC.

This chain joins TRBV6-1 and TRBJ1-5; D unclear. The ends were cut back, 1 base at V and 4 bases at J, with 8 bases in the middle. Germline V lookup: CDR1 MNHNS, CDR2 SASEGT. The CDR3 sequence is 14 residues long. The CDR3 coding sequence is TGTGCCAGCAGTGAAGACAGATCGAATCAGCCCCAGCATTTT. This gives the protein CASSEDRSNQPQHF.

The V gene is TRBV5-1, the J gene TRBJ2-1; 13 nucleotides match TRBD2. Germline values: CDR1 SGHRS, CDR2 YFSETQ. J lost 8 bases, V lost 3 bases, and 5 bases had no gene match. This CDR3 has 15 amino acids. This chain's CDR3 is CASSSTSGGADEQFF. For the CDR3, the DNA is TGCGCCAGCAGCTCCACTAGCGGGGGGGCAGATGAGCAGTTCTTC. Based on the CDR3 plus reference TRBV5-1 and TRBJ2-1, the full variable domain is KAGVTQTPRYLIKTRGQQVTLSCSPISGHRSVSWYQQTPGQGLQFLFEYFSETQRNKGNFPGRFSGRQFSNSRSEMNVSTLELGDSALYLCASSSTSGGADEQFFGPGTRLTVL.

The J gene is TRBJ2-7, the V gene TRBV10-2; 8 bases match TRBD1. CDR3 size: 16 residues. V lost 3 bases to trimming and J lost 2 bases; unmatched junction nucleotides: 9. CDR1 and CDR2 (germline): WSHSY, SAAADI. CDR3 in amino acids: CASSDQTGTGPYEQYF. CDR3 sequence (DNA): TGCGCCAGCAGTGATCAGACAGGGACAGGACCCTACGAGCAGTACTTC.

The CDR3 DNA is TGCGCCAGCAGCCTAACGGCCCAAGATGAAAAACTGTTTTTT. It yields the protein CASSLTAQDEKLFF. The V gene is TRBV5-1, the J gene TRBJ1-4; the D is unclear. The CDR3 covers 14 residues. V lost 4 bases to trimming and J lost 6 bases, with 13 bases between them. CDR1 is SGHRS and CDR2 is YFSETQ in the germline V gene.

The genes are TRBV5-1 and TRBJ1-1; the match to TRBD1 covers 7 bases. CDR1 is SGHRS, CDR2 YFSETQ, per germline. There are 15 residues in the CDR3. V was clipped by 4 bases and J by 3 bases; unmatched bases: 9. The DNA of the CDR3 is TGCGCCAGCAGCACAAAGGGGGCGCGGGACACTGAAGCTTTCTTT. It translates to CASSTKGARDTEAFF.

V gene TRBV7-2 combines with J gene TRBJ1-1, with D unresolved. The V gene's germline CDR1 is SGHTA and CDR2 FQGNSA. The V and J ends lost 6 bases and 5 bases respectively, with 10 bases between them. This CDR3 is built from 12 residues. The CDR3 nucleotides are TGTGCCAGCAGTCGAACAAGAACTGAAGCTTTCTTT. It is translated as CASSRTRTEAFF.

The V and J genes are TRBV6-1 and TRBJ2-7; TRBD1 might be the D (6 bases). The CDR3 spans 15 residues. Germline assignment: CDR1 MNHNS and CDR2 SASEGT. Trimming took 6 bases from V and 5 from J, leaving 20 bases between them. CDR3: CASRTRDIPLHEQYF. The CDR3 nucleotides are TGTGCCAGCAGAACCCGGGACATCCCGCTCCACGAGCAGTACTTC.

Only a few counts were recorded for this clone. The CDR3 loop reads CATSRDGDEAFF. CDR3 sequence (DNA): TGTGCCACCAGCAGAGATGGGGATGAAGCTTTCTTT. The gene calls are TRBV15 and TRBJ1-1; the D is unclear. V lost 0 bases, J lost 7 bases, and 6 bases lay in between. CDR1 and CDR2 from the germline V gene are LNHNV and YYDKDF (reference sequence). The CDR3 is 12 residues long. The full variable domain, completed using reference TRBV15 and TRBJ1-1, is DAMVIQNPRYQVTQFGKPVTLSCSQTLNHNVMYWYQQKSSQAPKLLFHYYDKDFNNEADTPDNFQSRRPNTSFCFLDIRSPGLGDTAMYLCATSRDGDEAFFGQGTRLTVV.

The genes are TRBV2 and TRBJ2-5; unclear D gene. The CDR3 spans 13 residues. Trimming cost V 6 bases and J 5 bases, with 13 bases left between them. Per the germline V gene, CDR1 is SNHLY and CDR2 is FYNNEI. The CDR3 sequence: CASSLTLGETQYF. CDR3 nucleotides: TGTGCCAGCAGCCTTACCCTCGGGGAGACCCAGTACTTC.

The chain employs TRBV14 and TRBJ1-1, with TRBD1 matching over 7 bases. The germline V gene encodes CDR1 SGHDN and CDR2 FVKESK. The junction had 13 bases not matched to a gene; V was cut back by 4 bases and J by 11 bases. The CDR3 contains 14 residues. The CDR3 sequence is CASSPQLRQGMAFF. The CDR3 DNA follows: TGTGCCAGCAGCCCACAACTCCGACAGGGAATGGCTTTCTTT.

J is TRBJ1-2 and V is TRBV11-2, with D tentatively TRBD1 (5 bases). With 1 base removed from V and 8 bases from J, the gap between germline ends came to 17 bases. The germline CDR1 and CDR2 sequences are SGHAT and FQNNGV. CDR3 length: 15 amino acids. The CDR3 spells CASSLAMGGTRGYTF. CDR3 sequence (DNA): TGTGCCAGCAGCTTAGCAATGGGGGGTACTAGGGGCTACACCTTC.

V usage is TRBV29-1 and J usage is TRBJ2-7; the match to TRBD1 covers 9 bases. Unmatched junction bases numbered 4, after V lost 5 bases and J lost 2 bases. Looked up from germline, CDR1 is SQVTM and CDR2 is ANQGSEA. The CDR3 sequence is 13 residues long. CDR3: CSVPGQGTYEQYF. For the CDR3, the DNA is TGCAGCGTTCCCGGACAGGGGACCTACGAGCAGTACTTC.

CDR3 region: CASSLVVGYEQYF. In DNA form, the CDR3 reads TGTGCCAGCAGCTTAGTTGTTGGCTACGAGCAGTACTTC. The chain employs TRBV7-8 and TRBJ2-7; D gene uncertain. Trimming took off 1 base at V and 3 bases at J, with 7 bases between the two ends. Germline assignment: CDR1 SGHVS and CDR2 FQNEAQ. This CDR3 spans 13 amino acids.

This clone was detected once. The CDR3 region has the DNA TGTGCCAGCAGTTCAACAGGGGGCTCTGGAAACACCATATATTTT. Translating gives CASSSTGGSGNTIYF. The rearrangement links TRBV6-5 to TRBJ1-3; TRBD1 matches 8 bases. The CDR3 covers 15 residues. Looked up from germline, CDR1 is MNHEY and CDR2 is SVGAGI. J was trimmed by 0 bases and V by 4 bases; bases with no gene match: 2.

This chain links TRBV5-6 with TRBJ2-3; 11 bases line up with TRBD2. The CDR3 loop spans 15 amino acids. V dropped 1 base and J dropped 8; count of bases not matched to a gene: 6. Germline CDR1 and CDR2: SGHDT and YYEEEE. The CDR3: CASSLTSGGLGTQYF. In nucleotides, the CDR3 is TGTGCCAGCAGCTTGACTAGCGGGGGCCTCGGTACGCAGTATTTT.

A note on this clone: Germline and junction disagree at one end, which may indicate a read error. The genes are TRBV5-1 and TRBJ2-7; the D call may be TRBD1 or TRBD2 (5 bases each). CDR3 length: 12 residues. Germline V gene sequence: CDR1 SGHRS, CDR2 YFSETQ. The CDR3 protein is CASSVGVGPVDF. The CDR3 bases are TGCGCCAGCAGTGTGGGGGTAGGGCCGGTGGACTTC.

The chain carries TRBV6-4 and TRBJ2-1, with TRBD1 as a possible D gene (6 bases). This CDR3 contains 15 residues. The germline V and J ends were trimmed by 6 bases and 0 bases, with 12 bases remaining between them. The germline V gene encodes CDR1 MRHNA and CDR2 SNTAGT. The CDR3 nucleotides read TGTGCCAGCAGCTTAGACAGGAGCTCCTACAATGAGCAGTTCTTC. It is translated as CASSLDRSSYNEQFF.

The chain joins TRBV5-1 to TRBJ2-7; D perhaps matches TRBD1 (6 bases). Trimming pared 3 bases from V and 9 bases from J, leaving 19 bases between. The germline V gene has CDR1 SGHRS and CDR2 YFSETQ. The CDR3 is made up of 14 amino acids. This chain's CDR3 is CASSSIYRERGQYF. The CDR3 DNA reads as TGCGCCAGCAGCTCAATATACAGGGAAAGGGGGCAGTACTTC. The full variable domain, its missing parts supplied by reference TRBV5-1 and TRBJ2-7, is KAGVTQTPRYLIKTRGQQVTLSCSPISGHRSVSWYQQTPGQGLQFLFEYFSETQRNKGNFPGRFSGRQFSNSRSEMNVSTLELGDSALYLCASSSIYRERGQYFGPGTRLTVT.

This chain joins TRBV9 and TRBJ2-1; D perhaps matches TRBD1 (6 bases). Trimming left V 2 bases short and J 2 bases short, with 11 bases between. CDR1 is SGDLS and CDR2 is YYNGEE in the germline V gene. The CDR3 is 15 amino acids. CDR3 coding DNA: TGTGCCAGCAGCGTCGACAGGAGTCCCTACAATGAGCAGTTCTTC. Encoded protein: CASSVDRSPYNEQFF.

The chain links TRBV7-9 to TRBJ2-5; D is ambiguous. This CDR3 has 16 residues. Germline-derived CDR1 and CDR2 are SEHNR and FQNEAQ (reference sequence). Trimming pared 8 bases from V and 0 bases from J, leaving 19 bases between. Written as DNA, the CDR3 is TGTGCCAGCTCAACCAAGAACGGCCCACACCAAGAGACCCAGTACTTC. It encodes CASSTKNGPHQETQYF.

This sequence joins TRBV11-2 and TRBJ2-5, with a tentative D call TRBD2 (6 bases). The CDR3 is 15 amino acids. V was pared by 5 bases and J by 1 base, with 14 bases between. Germline V gives CDR1 SGHAT, CDR2 FQNNGV. The CDR3 coding sequence is TGTGCCAGCAGCGCTTTTCGGGGGACCCAAGAGACCCAGTACTTC. Its protein product is CASSAFRGTQETQYF.

This chain uses TRBV11-3 with TRBJ1-2, with D possibly matching TRBD1 (5 bases). The CDR3 is made up of 15 amino acids. CDR1 is SGHNT and CDR2 is YENEEA in the germline V gene. V lost 6 bases and J 5 bases, leaving 19 bases between the germline ends. The CDR3 loop reads CASRPRDSRYYGYTF. The CDR3 DNA is TGTGCCAGCAGACCCCGAGACAGCAGATATTATGGCTACACCTTC.

V is TRBV12-5 and J is TRBJ1-4; 10 positions agree with TRBD1. The germline V gene has CDR1 LGHNT and CDR2 FRNRAP. The junction had 9 bases not matched to a gene; V was cut back by 1 base and J by 4 bases. The CDR3 is made up of 18 amino acids. CDR3 sequence: CASGLGLSGTGDNEKLFF. The CDR3 DNA follows: TGTGCTAGTGGTTTGGGGCTATCCGGGACAGGGGATAATGAAAAACTGTTTTTT.